Below, 16 T cell receptor beta chains from the same sample are listed, as sequenced in a study of blood T cell repertoires in COVID-19. Libraries were prepared by immunoSEQ multiplex PCR; TCRdb keeps only in-frame clonotypes and omits some of them. The sample records some 250,000 clones, roughly four fifths being singletons. The specimen was peripheral blood. These TCRs come from a woman older than 75 with COVID-19, enrolled during active disease.

The J gene is TRBJ2-1, the V gene TRBV28; D is undetermined. The CDR3 length is 16 residues. V was trimmed by 6 bases and J by 0 bases, leaving 15 bases between them. Germline V gene sequence: CDR1 MDHEN, CDR2 SYDVKM. CDR3 loop: CASRAPRMSSYNEQFF. CDR3 nucleotides: TGTGCCAGCAGGGCCCCGAGGATGAGCTCCTACAATGAGCAGTTCTTC.

This clone was detected a few times. The V call is TRBV27, the J call TRBJ1-2; D unclear. The CDR3 extends over 15 amino acids. Germline V gene lookup returns CDR1 MNHEY and CDR2 SMNVEV (reference sequence). The V gene lost 3 bases and the J gene lost 4 bases, with 15 bases spanning the gap. For the CDR3, the DNA is TGTGCCAGCAGTTTCAGTGACGGGGTAGGCTATGGCTACACCTTC. Its translation: CASSFSDGVGYGYTF.

The chain combines TRBV7-3 with TRBJ2-3, with D tentatively TRBD1 (6 bases). The CDR3 extends over 14 amino acids. V shed 5 bases and J shed 3 bases, with 12 bases lying between them. The germline CDR1 and CDR2 sequences are SGHTA and FQGTGA. This CDR3 reads CASSDRRGTDTQYF. The CDR3 DNA is TGTGCCAGCAGCGACCGAAGGGGGACAGATACGCAGTATTTT.

CDR3 protein: CASSVATRTSGIDNEQFF. CDR3 in DNA: TGTGCCAGCAGCGTAGCTACCCGGACTAGCGGGATTGACAATGAGCAGTTCTTC. V is TRBV9 and J is TRBJ2-1, with TRBD2 identical over 12 bases. V trimming: 0 bases; J trimming: 5 bases; junction bases outside the gene matches: 9. CDR1 and CDR2 (germline): SGDLS, YYNGEE. The CDR3 totals 18 residues.

The V and J genes are TRBV7-9 and TRBJ1-1; 10 bases match TRBD1. CDR3 size: 14 residues. CDR1 SEHNR and CDR2 FQNEAQ come from the germline V gene (reference sequence). Losses at the gene ends were 5 bases for V and 8 bases for J; bases not matched to a gene: 8. CDR3 nucleotide sequence: TGTGCCAGCAGCCCGACGGACAGGGGGACAGAAGCTTTCTTT. Translated: CASSPTDRGTEAFF. Full variable domain (rest looked up from reference TRBV7-9 and TRBJ1-1): DTGVSQNPRHKITKRGQNVTFRCDPISEHNRLYWYRQTLGQGPEFLTYFQNEAQLEKSRLLSDRFSAERPKGSFSTLEIQRTEQGDSAMYLCASSPTDRGTEAFFGQGTRLTVV.

The chain links TRBV11-3 to TRBJ1-1; D remains ambiguous. Germline values: CDR1 SGHNT, CDR2 YENEEA. The CDR3 is 13 residues long. Trimming stripped 0 bases from V and 4 bases from J, with 6 bases between. This chain's CDR3 is CASSLDGRTEAFF. The CDR3 nucleotides are TGTGCCAGCAGCTTAGATGGCCGCACTGAAGCTTTCTTT.

V usage is TRBV27 and J usage is TRBJ2-1; unclear D gene. The CDR3 totals 11 residues. Trimming removed 3 bases from V and 9 bases from J, with 6 bases in between. Per the germline V gene, CDR1 is MNHEY and CDR2 is SMNVEV (reference sequence). As DNA, the CDR3 is TGTGCCAGCAGTTTGCGAGGTGAGCAGTTCTTC. Translated, it gives CASSLRGEQFF.

This chain links TRBV21-1 with TRBJ2-1; the DNA was not used to check the table's D call, TRBD2. TRBV21-1 is listed as a pseudogene. CDR3 length equals 15 residues. The CDR3 region has the DNA TGTGCCAGCACCCGGGCTAGCGGATACAAAGCGGAGCAGTTCTTC. The encoded protein is CASTRASGYKAEQFF.

This clone was detected only a few times. The CDR3 is CASSQDPRQTKAFF. In DNA, the CDR3 is TGCGCCAGCAGCCAAGATCCCCGACAGACAAAAGCTTTCTTT. The chain links TRBV4-1 to TRBJ1-1, with a tentative D call TRBD1 (5 bases). The V end lost 0 bases, the J end lost 9 bases, and 14 bases lay between the germline ends. CDR3 length: 14 residues. CDR1 MGHRA and CDR2 YSYEKL come from the germline V gene.

This sequence joins TRBV28 and TRBJ2-5; 7 nucleotides align to TRBD1. The trim removed 6 bases at V and 4 bases at J, leaving 8 bases unmatched. CDR1 is MDHEN, CDR2 SYDVKM, per germline. This CDR3 is 14 amino acids long. The CDR3 DNA reads as TGTGCCAGCAGCCCCGGACAGGTTGGAGAGACCCAGTACTTC. It codes for CASSPGQVGETQYF.

The rearrangement links TRBV28 to TRBJ1-2, with TRBD1 identical over 7 bases. The length of the CDR3 is 15 residues. Germline CDR1 MDHEN, CDR2 SYDVKM. J gave up 4 bases and V 6 bases, and 11 bases lay outside the gene matches. The DNA of the CDR3 is TGTGCCAGCAGCTCTACAGGGGAAGAGATCTATGGCTACACCTTC. The encoded protein is CASSSTGEEIYGYTF.

CDR3 bases: TGTGCCAGCCGAACAGCAACTAATGAAAAACTGTTTTTT. Residues: CASRTATNEKLFF. The V call is TRBV7-9, the J call TRBJ1-4; D gene uncertain. The germline CDR1 and CDR2 sequences are SEHNR and FQNEAQ (reference sequence). The V gene lost 8 bases and the J gene lost 0 bases, with 7 bases spanning the gap. The CDR3 totals 13 residues.

The chain couples TRBV5-1 to TRBJ2-3, with 7 bases matching TRBD2. The CDR3 consists of 15 residues. The germline gives CDR1 SGHRS, CDR2 YFSETQ. Germline trimming cut 5 bases from V and 6 bases from J; bases unmatched to any gene: 12. The CDR3 here is CASSLGGTHQDTQYF. The CDR3 bases are TGCGCCAGCAGTCTGGGGGGGACTCACCAGGATACGCAGTATTTT. The full variable domain, its missing parts supplied by reference TRBV5-1 and TRBJ2-3, is KAGVTQTPRYLIKTRGQQVTLSCSPISGHRSVSWYQQTPGQGLQFLFEYFSETQRNKGNFPGRFSGRQFSNSRSEMNVSTLELGDSALYLCASSLGGTHQDTQYFGPGTRLTVL.

This clone was counted a few times. The chain has TRBV21-1 and TRBJ2-7; the table gives TRBD1 as D, unverified against the DNA. TRBV21-1 is a known pseudogene. The CDR3 totals 14 residues. CDR3 in DNA: TGTGCCAGCAGCAAATGCAGGGGGCGGGTCGAGCAGTACTTC. The encoded protein is CASSKCRGRVEQYF.

This clone was recorded only once. V is TRBV19 and J is TRBJ1-1; a weak D match, TRBD1 (6 bases). Germline CDR1 LNHDA, CDR2 SQIVND (reference sequence). The CDR3 contains 15 residues. The V and J ends lost 2 bases and 6 bases respectively, with 16 bases between them. CDR3 nucleotide sequence: TGTGCCAGTAGTATAAGCCCGGGGGGCAACCCTGAAGCTTTCTTT. Residues: CASSISPGGNPEAFF. Full variable domain (rest looked up from reference TRBV19 and TRBJ1-1): DGGITQSPKYLFRKEGQNVTLSCEQNLNHDAMYWYRQDPGQGLRLIYYSQIVNDFQKGDIAEGYSVSREKKESFPLTVTSAQKNPTAFYLCASSISPGGNPEAFFGQGTRLTVV.

For this clone: This same CDR3 is encoded by further DNA sequences in the sample. The chain couples TRBV19 to TRBJ1-4, with TRBD1 as a possible D gene (5 bases). Germline CDR1 is LNHDA and CDR2 is SQIVND (reference sequence). V was cut by 5 bases and J by 6 bases, with 13 bases left in between. The CDR3 length is 14 residues. The CDR3 is CASSPRGDDEKLFF. The CDR3 DNA is TGTGCCAGTAGTCCACGGGGGGATGATGAAAAACTGTTTTTT.